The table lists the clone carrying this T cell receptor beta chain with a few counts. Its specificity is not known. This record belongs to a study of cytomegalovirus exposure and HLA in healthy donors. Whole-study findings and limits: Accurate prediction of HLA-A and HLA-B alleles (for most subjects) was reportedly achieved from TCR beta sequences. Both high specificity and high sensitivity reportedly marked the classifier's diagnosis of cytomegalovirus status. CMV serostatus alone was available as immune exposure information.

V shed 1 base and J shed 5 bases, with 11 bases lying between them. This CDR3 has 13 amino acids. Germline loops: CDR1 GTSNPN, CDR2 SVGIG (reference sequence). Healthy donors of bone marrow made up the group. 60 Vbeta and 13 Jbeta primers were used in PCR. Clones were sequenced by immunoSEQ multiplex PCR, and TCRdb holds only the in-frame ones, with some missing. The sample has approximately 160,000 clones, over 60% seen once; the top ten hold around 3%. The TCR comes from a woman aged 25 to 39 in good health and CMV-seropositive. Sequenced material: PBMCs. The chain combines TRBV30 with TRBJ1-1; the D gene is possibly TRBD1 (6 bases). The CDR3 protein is CAWSASGVTEAFF. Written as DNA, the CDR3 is TGTGCCTGGAGTGCGTCAGGGGTTACTGAAGCTTTCTTT.